This T cell receptor (beta chain) was sequenced in a study of identical twins. V gave up 6 bases and J gave up 0 bases; unmatched junction bases: 5. The CDR3 consists of 15 residues. From the 5' RACE reads, TCRdb called clonotypes with MiXCR, one entry per CDR3 protein. The repertoire holds roughly 690,000 distinct CDR3 sequences, with less than 25% as singletons. The sample also formed part of further work on T cells expressing NK-cell markers.

The sample was PBMCs. This TCR came from a woman between 18 and 29 years old in good health. This rearrangement joins TRBV12-3 or TRBV12-4 to TRBJ2-7; TRBD2 agrees at 10 bases. CDR3 protein: CASSRSGRSSYEQYF. CDR3 in DNA: TGTGCCAGCAGCCGTAGCGGGAGGAGCTCCTACGAGCAGTACTTC.